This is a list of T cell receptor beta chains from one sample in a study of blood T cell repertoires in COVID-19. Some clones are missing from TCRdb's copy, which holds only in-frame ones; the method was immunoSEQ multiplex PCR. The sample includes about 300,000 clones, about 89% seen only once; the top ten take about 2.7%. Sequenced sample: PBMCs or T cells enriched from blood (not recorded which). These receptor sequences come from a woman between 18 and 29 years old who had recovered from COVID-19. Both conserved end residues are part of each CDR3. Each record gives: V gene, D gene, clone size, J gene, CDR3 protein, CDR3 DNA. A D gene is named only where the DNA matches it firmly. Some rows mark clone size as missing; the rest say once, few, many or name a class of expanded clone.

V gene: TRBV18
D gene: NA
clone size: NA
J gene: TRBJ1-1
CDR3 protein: CASSPPGGREAFF
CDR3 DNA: TGTGCCAGCTCACCACCGGGAGGCCGCGAAGCTTTCTTT

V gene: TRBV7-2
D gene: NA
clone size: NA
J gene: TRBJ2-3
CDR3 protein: CASSLLFFSGTDTQYF
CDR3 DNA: TGTGCCAGCAGCTTACTATTTTTTTCGGGCACAGATACGCAGTATTTT

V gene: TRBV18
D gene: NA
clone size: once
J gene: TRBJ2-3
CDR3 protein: CASSPAYRGTDTQYF
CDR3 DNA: TGTGCCAGCTCACCAGCATATCGGGGCACAGATACGCAGTATTTT

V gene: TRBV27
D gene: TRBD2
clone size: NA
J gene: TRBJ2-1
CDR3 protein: CASSLAGGPLPNEQFF
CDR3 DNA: TGTGCCAGCAGTTTAGCGGGAGGGCCTTTACCCAATGAGCAGTTCTTC

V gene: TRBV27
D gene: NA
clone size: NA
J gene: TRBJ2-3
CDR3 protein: CASKYRPRGTDTQYF
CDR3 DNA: TGTGCCAGCAAATACAGGCCAAGGGGCACAGATACGCAGTATTTT

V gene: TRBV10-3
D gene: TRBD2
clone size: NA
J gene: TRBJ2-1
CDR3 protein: CAISERTSGLYNEQFF
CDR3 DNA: TGTGCCATCAGTGAACGGACTAGCGGACTATACAATGAGCAGTTCTTC

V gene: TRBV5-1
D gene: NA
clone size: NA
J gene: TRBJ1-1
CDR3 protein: CASSLGPGRTEAFF
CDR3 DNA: TGCGCCAGCAGCTTGGGTCCAGGGAGGACTGAAGCTTTCTTT

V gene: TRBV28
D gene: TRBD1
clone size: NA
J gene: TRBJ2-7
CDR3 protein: CASVVGQGRGGQYF
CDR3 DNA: TGTGCCAGCGTTGTCGGACAGGGGCGAGGTGGGCAGTACTTC

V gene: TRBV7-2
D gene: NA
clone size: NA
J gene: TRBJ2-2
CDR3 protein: CASSLTRSNTGELFF
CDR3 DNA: TGTGCCAGCAGCTTAACCAGGTCAAACACCGGGGAGCTGTTTTTT

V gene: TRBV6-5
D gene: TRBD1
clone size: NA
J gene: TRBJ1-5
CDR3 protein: CASSQNTGGAQPQHF
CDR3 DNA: TGTGCCAGCAGTCAAAATACAGGGGGCGCACAGCCCCAGCATTTT

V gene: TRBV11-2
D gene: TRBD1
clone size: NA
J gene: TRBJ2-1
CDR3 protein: CASSFGTAIYNEQFF
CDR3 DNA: TGTGCCAGCAGCTTCGGGACAGCGATCTACAATGAGCAGTTCTTC

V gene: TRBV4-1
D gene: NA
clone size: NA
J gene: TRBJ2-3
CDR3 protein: CASSQGKLRGHRTDTQYF
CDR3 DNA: TGCGCCAGCAGCCAAGGAAAATTAAGGGGACACCGCACAGATACGCAGTATTTT

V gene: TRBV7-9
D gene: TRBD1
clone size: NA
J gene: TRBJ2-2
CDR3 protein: CASSLNRGVASVGELFF
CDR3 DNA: TGTGCCAGCAGCTTAAACAGGGGAGTCGCGTCTGTCGGGGAGCTGTTTTTT

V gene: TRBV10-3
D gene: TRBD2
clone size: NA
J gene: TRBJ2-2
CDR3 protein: CAISEGPAGGPSTGELFF
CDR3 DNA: TGTGCCATCAGTGAAGGTCCGGCGGGGGGGCCGAGTACCGGGGAGCTGTTTTTT

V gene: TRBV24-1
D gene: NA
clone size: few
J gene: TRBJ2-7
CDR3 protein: CATSEAGAYEQYF
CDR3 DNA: TGTGCCACCAGTGAGGCAGGGGCCTACGAGCAGTACTTC

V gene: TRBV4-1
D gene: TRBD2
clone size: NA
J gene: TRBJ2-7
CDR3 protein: CASSQNPGLAGLSPYEQYF
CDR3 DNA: TGCGCCAGCAGCCAAAATCCGGGACTAGCGGGACTCTCACCCTACGAGCAGTACTTC

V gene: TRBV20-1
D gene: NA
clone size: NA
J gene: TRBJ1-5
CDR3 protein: CSASSPRGISDQPQHF
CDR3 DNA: TGCAGTGCTAGTAGTCCTCGGGGAATCTCGGATCAGCCCCAGCATTTT

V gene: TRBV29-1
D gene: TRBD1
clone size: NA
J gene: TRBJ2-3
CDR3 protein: CSVEGQVYGAYTDTQYF
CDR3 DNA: TGCAGCGTTGAGGGACAGGTCTATGGGGCCTACACAGATACGCAGTATTTT

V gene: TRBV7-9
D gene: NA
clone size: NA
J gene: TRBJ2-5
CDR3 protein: CASSLWTTLGETQYF
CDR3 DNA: TGTGCCAGCAGCTTATGGACTACCCTTGGCGAGACCCAGTACTTC

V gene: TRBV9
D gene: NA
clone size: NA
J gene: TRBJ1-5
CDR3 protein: CASSPQSSNQPQHF
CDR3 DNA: TGTGCCAGCAGCCCACAGAGTAGCAATCAGCCCCAGCATTTT

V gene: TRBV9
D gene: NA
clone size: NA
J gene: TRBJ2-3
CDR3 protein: CASSVEAWAYTQYF
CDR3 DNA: TGTGCCAGCAGCGTAGAAGCCTGGGCGTATACGCAGTATTTT

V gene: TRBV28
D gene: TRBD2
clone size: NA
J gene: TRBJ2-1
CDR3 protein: CASSLSIVVAGEHEQFF
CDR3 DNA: TGTGCCAGCAGTTTGTCAATTGTGGTAGCGGGAGAACATGAGCAGTTCTTC

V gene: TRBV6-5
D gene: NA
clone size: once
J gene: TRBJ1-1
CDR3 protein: CASSYLGGTEAFF
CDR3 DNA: TGTGCCAGCAGTTACTTGGGGGGCACTGAAGCTTTCTTT

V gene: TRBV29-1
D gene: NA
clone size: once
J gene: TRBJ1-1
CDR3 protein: CSSSYGGEGTEAFF
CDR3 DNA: TGCAGCTCGTCCTATGGGGGGGAGGGCACTGAAGCTTTCTTT

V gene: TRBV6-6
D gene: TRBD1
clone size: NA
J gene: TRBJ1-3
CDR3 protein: CASSEQGAGNTIYF
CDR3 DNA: TGTGCCAGCAGTGAGCAGGGGGCTGGAAACACCATATATTTT

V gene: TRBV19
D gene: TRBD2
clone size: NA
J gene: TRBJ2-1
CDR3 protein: CASLADNEQFF
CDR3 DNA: TGTGCCAGCCTAGCGGACAATGAGCAGTTCTTC

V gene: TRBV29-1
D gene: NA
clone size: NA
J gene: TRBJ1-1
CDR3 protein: CSVARGGDTEAFF
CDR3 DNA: TGCAGCGTTGCACGGGGTGGGGACACTGAAGCTTTCTTT

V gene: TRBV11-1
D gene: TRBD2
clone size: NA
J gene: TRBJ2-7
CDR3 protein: CASSSTAGTSGYEQYF
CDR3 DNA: TGTGCCAGCAGCTCAACCGCTGGGACTAGCGGCTACGAGCAGTACTTC

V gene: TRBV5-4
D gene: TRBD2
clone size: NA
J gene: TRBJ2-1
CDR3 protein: CASRGGLVDNEQFF
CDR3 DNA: TGTGCCAGCAGGGGGGGACTAGTCGACAATGAGCAGTTCTTC

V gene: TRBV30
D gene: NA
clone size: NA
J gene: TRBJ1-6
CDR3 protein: CAWGPRGNSPLHF
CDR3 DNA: TGTGCCTGGGGGCCTAGAGGTAATTCACCCCTCCACTTT

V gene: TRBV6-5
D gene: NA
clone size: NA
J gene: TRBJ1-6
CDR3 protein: CASSYSPDGANSPLHF
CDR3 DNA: TGTGCCAGCAGTTACTCCCCGGATGGGGCGAATTCACCCCTCCACTTT

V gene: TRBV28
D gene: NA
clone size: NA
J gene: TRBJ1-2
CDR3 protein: CASSPYSLYGYTF
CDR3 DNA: TGTGCCAGCAGTCCGTACAGCCTCTATGGCTACACCTTC

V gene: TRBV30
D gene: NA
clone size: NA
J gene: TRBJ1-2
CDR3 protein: CAWSVSWTGYGYTF
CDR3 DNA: TGTGCCTGGAGTGTTTCCTGGACTGGCTATGGCTACACCTTC

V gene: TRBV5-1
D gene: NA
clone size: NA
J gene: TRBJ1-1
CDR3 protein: CASSFRTSGAEAFF
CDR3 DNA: TGCGCCAGCAGCTTCCGTACGTCGGGGGCTGAAGCTTTCTTT

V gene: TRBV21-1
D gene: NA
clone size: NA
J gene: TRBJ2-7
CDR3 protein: CASSKARSEELYEQYF
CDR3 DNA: TGTGCCAGCAGCAAAGCTCGCTCAGAAGAACTATACGAGCAGTACTTC

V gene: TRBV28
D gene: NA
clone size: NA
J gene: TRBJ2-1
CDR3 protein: CASRIFLTGEFF
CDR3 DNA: TGTGCCAGCAGGATATTTCTGACAGGAGAGTTCTTC

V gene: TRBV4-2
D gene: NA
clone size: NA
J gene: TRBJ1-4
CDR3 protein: CASSQDRLNEKLFF
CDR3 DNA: TGTGCCAGCAGCCAGGACAGACTTAATGAAAAACTGTTTTTT

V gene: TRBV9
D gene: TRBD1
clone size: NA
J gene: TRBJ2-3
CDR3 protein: CASSVAQGETDTQYF
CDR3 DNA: TGTGCCAGCAGCGTAGCTCAGGGGGAAACAGATACGCAGTATTTT

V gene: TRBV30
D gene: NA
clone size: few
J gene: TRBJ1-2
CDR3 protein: CAWSVKQGHGYTF
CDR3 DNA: TGTGCCTGGAGTGTAAAACAGGGACATGGCTACACCTTC

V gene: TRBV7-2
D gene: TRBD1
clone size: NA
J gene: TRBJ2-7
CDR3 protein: CASRDRDRAAYEQYF
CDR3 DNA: TGTGCCAGCAGGGACCGGGACAGGGCCGCCTACGAGCAGTACTTC

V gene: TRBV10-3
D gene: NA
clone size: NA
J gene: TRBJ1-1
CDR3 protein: CAITSGTMNTEAFF
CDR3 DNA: TGTGCCATCACCTCGGGAACTATGAACACTGAAGCTTTCTTT

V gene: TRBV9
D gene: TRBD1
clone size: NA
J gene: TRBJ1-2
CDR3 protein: CASSGQGRDNYGYTF
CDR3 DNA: TGTGCCAGCAGCGGACAGGGGCGGGATAACTATGGCTACACCTTC

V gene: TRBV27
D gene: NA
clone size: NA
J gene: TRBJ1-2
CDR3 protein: CASSLRGGGYTF
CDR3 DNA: TGTGCCAGCAGTTTGCGGGGAGGGGGCTACACCTTC

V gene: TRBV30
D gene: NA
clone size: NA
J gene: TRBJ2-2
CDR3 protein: CAWSGSARGTGELFF
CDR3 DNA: TGTGCCTGGAGCGGATCGGCCCGGGGGACCGGGGAGCTGTTTTTT

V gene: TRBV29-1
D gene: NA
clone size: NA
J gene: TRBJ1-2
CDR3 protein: CSVEDSQGYGYTF
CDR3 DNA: TGCAGCGTTGAAGATTCACAGGGATATGGCTACACCTTC

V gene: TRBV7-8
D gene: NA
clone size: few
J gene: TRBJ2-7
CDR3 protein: CASSRPGNGPYEQYF
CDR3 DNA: TGTGCCAGCAGCCGCCCCGGGAACGGACCCTACGAGCAGTACTTC

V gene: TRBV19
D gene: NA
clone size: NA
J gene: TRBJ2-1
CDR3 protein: CASSIDPGWVGGKGKNEQFF
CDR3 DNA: TGTGCCAGTAGTATAGATCCCGGCTGGGTTGGAGGGAAGGGAAAGAATGAGCAGTTCTTC

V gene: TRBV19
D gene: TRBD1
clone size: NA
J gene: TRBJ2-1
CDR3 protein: CASSILQGTYNEQFF
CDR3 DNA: TGTGCCAGTAGTATACTACAGGGGACCTACAATGAGCAGTTCTTC

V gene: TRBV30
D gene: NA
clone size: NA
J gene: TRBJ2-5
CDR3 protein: CAWSQRGLLNPRETQYF
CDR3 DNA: TGTGCCTGGAGTCAGAGGGGACTTCTAAACCCCCGGGAGACCCAGTACTTC

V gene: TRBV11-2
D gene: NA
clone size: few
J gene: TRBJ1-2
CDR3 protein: CASSLSGDHRGYTF
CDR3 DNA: TGTGCCAGCAGCTTATCAGGGGACCATCGGGGCTACACCTTC

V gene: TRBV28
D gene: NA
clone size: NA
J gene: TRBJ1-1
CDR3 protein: CASSLYPDMNTEAFF
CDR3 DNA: TGTGCCAGCAGTTTATACCCAGACATGAACACTGAAGCTTTCTTT